These 5 T cell receptor beta chains originate from one sample sequenced in a study of OX40 agonist ivuxolimab in advanced cancers. The method was the immunoSEQ multiplex PCR assay. TCRdb took this table from immuneACCESS and kept in-frame rearrangements with V and J called. Such tables lack part of the clones; where checked against another copy, unresolved V genes explain under half of the gap, and the rest is unexplained. Here the sample has about 120,000 clones; more than 80% occur a single time. The top ten constitute about 0.55% of the sample. The sequenced sample was CD4+ or CD8+ T cells sorted from blood, obtained in a trial of the OX40 agonist ivuxolimab. The origin of the receptors is an adult with an advanced solid tumor such as melanoma, head and neck, liver or kidney cancer.

In DNA, the CDR3 is TGTGCCAGTTCTCTCGGGAGCCAGAGAAAAGAGACCCAGTACTTC. It yields the protein CASSLGSQRKETQYF. The chain employs TRBV9 and TRBJ2-5; D might be TRBD2 (6 bases). CDR1 and CDR2 from the germline V gene are SGDLS and YYNGEE. Trimming took off 8 bases at V and 3 bases at J, with 20 bases between the two ends. The CDR3 runs 15 residues.

The genes are TRBV6-1 and TRBJ1-5; D is ambiguous. V was trimmed by 5 bases and J by 1 base, leaving 9 bases between them. This CDR3 comprises 14 residues. CDR1 and CDR2 (germline): MNHNS, SASEGT. The CDR3 nucleotides are TGTGCCAGCAGTACCCCGGACAGCAATCAGCCCCAGCATTTT. The encoded protein is CASSTPDSNQPQHF.

The rearrangement links TRBV5-1 to TRBJ1-1; tentatively, D is TRBD1 (5 bases). The V gene's germline CDR1 is SGHRS and CDR2 YFSETQ. V lost 0 bases and J 0 bases, leaving 18 bases between the germline ends. The CDR3 loop spans 18 amino acids. The CDR3 is CASSLGPANRGVNTEAFF. CDR3 sequence (DNA): TGCGCCAGCAGCTTGGGCCCGGCAAATCGGGGGGTGAACACTGAAGCTTTCTTT.

The V gene is TRBV30, the J gene TRBJ1-6, with D unclear. The CDR3 has 15 residues. Trimming removed 2 bases at V and 1 base at J, with 9 bases between. Germline V gene data show CDR1 as GTSNPN and CDR2 as SVGIG (reference sequence). CDR3 sequence reads: CAWSSSVSYNSPLHF. DNA for the CDR3: TGTGCCTGGAGTTCCAGTGTTTCCTATAATTCACCCCTCCACTTT.

The CDR3 DNA follows: TGTGCCAGCAGCTCAGTGGCAGGACCCTACGAGCAGTACTTC. Translating gives CASSSVAGPYEQYF. The chain uses TRBV11-2 and TRBJ2-7; D not resolved. V was pared by 4 bases and J by 2 bases, with 12 bases between. The germline V gene encodes CDR1 SGHAT and CDR2 FQNNGV. This CDR3 spans 14 amino acids.